The rows below give T cell receptor beta chains drawn from one sample of a study of PD-L1 blockade in urothelial cancer. Clones were read by immunoSEQ multiplex PCR, and TCRdb kept only the in-frame ones, dropping some. The top ten hold 1.6% of the sample, which has 90,000 or so clones, 90% seen once. The starting material was PBMCs, obtained around atezolizumab (anti-PD-L1) treatment. Receptors originate from a man aged 55-75 years with urothelial cancer. The CDR3 runs from the conserved cysteine through the conserved F or W. The size entry is marked missing in some rows and otherwise reads once, few, many or a size class.

TRBV5-1,few,CASSPGTAVSGNTIYF
TRBV5-1,NA,CASSLGGQGNTEAFF
TRBV5-1,NA,CASSSGQPNTEAFF
TRBV5-4,NA,CASSLGASGGLVETQYF
TRBV5-5,NA,CASSLTGGEQYF
TRBV7-2,NA,CASSFLEDSLSYEQYF
TRBV4-2,NA,CASSQELSRYTDTQYF
TRBV7-2,NA,CASSLAPSGGAYGTDTQYF
TRBV5-5,NA,CASSPRDRPNEKLFF
TRBV23-1,NA,CASSQADRMGYEQYF
TRBV6-1,NA,CASSELPGTPYNEQFF
TRBV5-4,NA,CASSQGLAGGPWAGEQFF
TRBV7-2,NA,CASSSTGGENEKLFF
TRBV9,few,CASSVGDLDYGYTF
TRBV18,NA,CASSPLRLAANTGELFF
TRBV18,NA,CASSPILATTGELFF
TRBV21-1,NA,CASGVSGDPYGYTF
TRBV25-1,NA,CASSAWTGNTGELFF
TRBV4-3,NA,CASSQQVWDRVSYEQYF
TRBV7-9,NA,CASSSTGVNTEAFF
TRBV25-1,NA,CASSRDLGTGTDTQYF
TRBV6-5,NA,CASSYSRSGTSLYF
TRBV5-4,NA,CASSPFGTKETQYF
TRBV27,once,CASSPRSGRYNEQFF
TRBV5-8,NA,CASSFYQGGGNQPQHF
TRBV29-1,NA,CSVAGGRSYNEQFF
TRBV2,NA,CASSEKGGNTIYF
TRBV7-2,NA,CASSRAGSQNIQYF
TRBV11-2,once,CASRSNRRYSGNTIYF
TRBV7-2,NA,CASSPQGYRGDEQFF
TRBV28,NA,CASSLGSSYEQYF
TRBV4-2,NA,CASSQGSGIAYNEQFF
TRBV29-1,NA,CSTDRGRGNEQFF
TRBV29-1,NA,CSVGSREGEKLFF
TRBV6-1,NA,CASSERGRATNQPQHF
TRBV7-2,NA,CASSSRLAVALDTQYF
TRBV7-2,once,CASSLGAPPQPQHF
TRBV7-9,few,CASSQANRADYGYTF
TRBV6-1,NA,CASRRGTVSGNTIYF
TRBV15,few,CATSRDGPPREVQPQHF
TRBV11-2,NA,CASSSGQGGNEAFF
TRBV2,NA,CASSLQGGGNTIYF
TRBV2,NA,CASSVSTDTQYF
TRBV5-6,NA,CASSLYRYYEQYF
TRBV5-4,medium-sized,CASSLAGLPTGELFF
TRBV29-1,NA,CSVEGDSYTYNEQFF
TRBV6-6,NA,CASSRDRNYEQYF
TRBV9,once,CASSVKGQGSNEKLFF
TRBV9,NA,CAPYPGGINETQYF